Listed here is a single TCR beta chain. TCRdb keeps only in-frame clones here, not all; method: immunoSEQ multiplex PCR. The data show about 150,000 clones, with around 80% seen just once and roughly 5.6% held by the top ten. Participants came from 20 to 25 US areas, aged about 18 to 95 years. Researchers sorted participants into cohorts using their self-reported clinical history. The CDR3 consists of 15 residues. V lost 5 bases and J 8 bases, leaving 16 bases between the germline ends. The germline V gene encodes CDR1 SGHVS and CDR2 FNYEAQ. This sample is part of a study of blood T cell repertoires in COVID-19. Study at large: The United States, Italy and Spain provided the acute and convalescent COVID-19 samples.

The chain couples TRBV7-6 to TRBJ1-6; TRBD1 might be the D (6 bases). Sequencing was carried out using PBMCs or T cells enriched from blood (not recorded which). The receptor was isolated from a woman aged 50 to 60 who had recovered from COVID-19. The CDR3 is CASSLGGLGDSPLHF. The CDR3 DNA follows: TGTGCCAGCAGCCTAGGGGGACTGGGGGATTCACCCCTCCACTTT.